This section outlines one T cell receptor (beta chain) sequence together with its context. The antigen remains unidentified. The sample's time point: sample taken at primary tumor resection. This record comes from a study of spatial heterogeneity in lung cancer. Study-level findings and limits: In tumors, expanded intratumoral alpha and beta TCR counts tracked mutation counts.

V was trimmed by 0 bases and J by 5 bases, leaving 14 bases between them. This CDR3 spans 16 amino acids. Germline V gene lookup returns CDR1 SGHRS and CDR2 YFSETQ. A single record per CDR3 protein comes from TCRdb applying MiXCR to the 5' RACE reads. The data show thousands of distinct CDR3 sequences, with around a third seen just once and over 12% held by the top ten. The specimen was lung tumor tissue, collected at surgery. This chain links TRBV5-1 with TRBJ2-2, with D possibly TRBD2 on 5 matching bases. This sequence originates from a male donor with early-stage non-small cell lung cancer. CDR3 region: CASSLGRGPPTGELFF. The CDR3 region has the DNA TGCGCCAGCAGCTTGGGGCGAGGGCCTCCGACCGGGGAGCTGTTTTTT.